A single sample is the source of the 13 T cell receptor beta chains below, sequenced in a study of technical replicates of blood from several donors. Sequencing used immunoSEQ multiplex PCR; TCRdb keeps in-frame clones, though not all of them. The sample includes tens of thousands of clones, roughly 90% of them seen just once. Sequencing was done on a sample of PBMCs. The source is a human donor in good health. Some clones in this sample may be carry-over from other donors' samples.

The chain carries TRBV5-1 and TRBJ2-3; weak D call: TRBD2 (7 bases). CDR1 and CDR2 from the germline V gene are SGHRS and YFSETQ. The CDR3 covers 16 residues. Trimming left V 6 bases short and J 2 bases short, with 19 bases between. CDR3 in DNA: TGCGCCAGCATTGAGGGCGGGGGCTCCTTCACAGATACGCAGTATTTT. It is translated as CASIEGGGSFTDTQYF.

The rearrangement links TRBV30 to TRBJ1-1, with a weak D call TRBD1 (6 bases). Between the trimmed V and J ends, which lost 3 bases and 4 bases, there was a span of 18 bases. Germline values: CDR1 GTSNPN, CDR2 SVGIG (reference sequence). The CDR3 totals 15 residues. CDR3: CAWRGLGGGSTEAFF. CDR3 bases: TGTGCCTGGAGGGGCTTAGGGGGAGGGAGCACTGAAGCTTTCTTT.

The chain is built from TRBV21-1 and TRBJ2-7; the table names TRBD2, a call not compared with the DNA. TRBV21-1 is noted as a pseudogene. The CDR3 sequence is 19 residues long. The CDR3 sequence is CASSNVTWRGILGSYEQYF. The CDR3 DNA sequence: TGTGCCAGCAGCAATGTAACGTGGCGGGGAATCCTAGGTTCCTACGAGCAGTACTTC.

The J gene is TRBJ1-6, the V gene TRBV5-1, with D unclear. With 4 bases removed from V and 5 bases from J, the gap between germline ends came to 10 bases. The CDR3 contains 14 residues. From germline, CDR1 is SGHRS and CDR2 YFSETQ. The CDR3 DNA sequence: TGCGCCAGCAGCCTCAGACAAGATAATTCACCCCTCCACTTT. Protein: CASSLRQDNSPLHF.

The chain is built from TRBV9 and TRBJ2-3, with TRBD1 as a possible D gene (6 bases). CDR1 is SGDLS, CDR2 YYNGEE, per germline. The CDR3 spans 14 residues. V gave up 3 bases and J gave up 5 bases, with 13 bases separating them. For the CDR3, the DNA is TGTGCCAGCAGCGCCACCACAGGGAAAGATACGCAGTATTTT. Translating gives CASSATTGKDTQYF. Using reference TRBV9 and TRBJ2-3 for the parts outside the CDR3, the full variable domain is DSGVTQTPKHLITATGQRVTLRCSPRSGDLSVYWYQQSLDQGLQFLIQYYNGEERAKGNILERFSAQQFPDLHSELNLSSLELGDSALYFCASSATTGKDTQYFGPGTRLTVL.

The chain links TRBV4-2 to TRBJ1-1; tentative D call: TRBD1 (5 bases). The CDR3 runs to 15 residues. V dropped 2 bases and J dropped 0 bases, with 10 bases sitting between them. Germline values: CDR1 LGHNA, CDR2 YNFKEQ. The CDR3 spells CASSQLEGMNTEAFF. The CDR3, as DNA: TGTGCCAGCAGCCAACTGGAGGGGATGAACACTGAAGCTTTCTTT.

This rearrangement joins TRBV7-4 to TRBJ1-1; D not certain. The CDR3 runs 11 residues. Germline values: CDR1 SGHVT, CDR2 SQSDAQ. CDR3 coding DNA: TGTTCCTTTCGCCCTACCCCAGAAGCTTTCTTT. Encoded protein: CSFRPTPEAFF.

CDR3 in amino acids: CASSASSAGGYEQYF. The CDR3 DNA follows: TGTGCCAGTAGTGCCTCGTCAGCGGGAGGCTACGAGCAGTACTTC. The chain couples TRBV19 to TRBJ2-7; 9 bases line up with TRBD2. Germline V gene data show CDR1 as LNHDA and CDR2 as SQIVND (reference sequence). V was clipped by 5 bases and J by 3 bases; unmatched bases: 8. The CDR3 runs 15 residues.

This chain links TRBV9 with TRBJ1-2, with D tentatively TRBD1 (5 bases). From germline, CDR1 is SGDLS and CDR2 YYNGEE. The V end was cut by 2 bases, the J end by 13 bases, with 24 bases between. The CDR3 contains 15 residues. In DNA form, the CDR3 reads TGTGCCAGCAGCGTTCAGGAGTTGGGCAGGTTACAGGTCACCTTC. It specifies CASSVQELGRLQVTF. Looking up the rest from reference TRBV9 and TRBJ1-2 gives the full variable domain: DSGVTQTPKHLITATGQRVTLRCSPRSGDLSVYWYQQSLDQGLQFLIQYYNGEERAKGNILERFSAQQFPDLHSELNLSSLELGDSALYFCASSVQELGRLQVTFGSGTRLTVV.

This clone was detected once. J is TRBJ1-5 and V is TRBV4-2; 10 bases align to TRBD1. V was pared by 5 bases and J by 6 bases, with 10 bases of the junction left unmatched. This CDR3 spans 16 amino acids. Germline CDR1 reads LGHNA; CDR2 reads YNFKEQ. The CDR3 DNA follows: TGTGCCAGCAGCGCTACAGACAGGGGGCGAAGTCAGCCCCAGCATTTT. Translating gives CASSATDRGRSQPQHF.

The chain carries TRBV4-3 and TRBJ2-3; 13 bases fit TRBD2. Trimming took 4 bases from V and 3 from J; bases not matched to a gene: 7. The length of the CDR3 is 17 residues. Germline V gene lookup returns CDR1 LGHNA and CDR2 YSLEER. The CDR3 bases are TGCGCCAGCAGCCGGGGGACTAGCGGGATTGGTACAGATACGCAGTATTTT. Encoded protein: CASSRGTSGIGTDTQYF.

The chain joins TRBV5-4 to TRBJ2-2; TRBD2 agrees at 7 bases. V lost 4 bases, J lost 8 bases, and 11 bases stayed unmatched. The CDR3 has 15 residues. CDR1 and CDR2 from the germline V gene are SGHNT and YYREEE (reference sequence). CDR3 loop: CASSQRDGGRGELFF. Written as DNA, the CDR3 is TGTGCCAGCAGCCAGCGGGACGGAGGAAGGGGGGAGCTGTTTTTT.

DNA for the CDR3: TGTGCCAGCAGCTTACTTACAAGTTCCAACCAGGCTTCCAATGAGCAGTTCTTC. It translates to CASSLLTSSNQASNEQFF. This chain links TRBV11-2 with TRBJ2-1; D is unclear. Looked up from germline, CDR1 is SGHAT and CDR2 is FQNNGV. CDR3 length: 18 residues. The ends were cut back, 2 bases at V and 6 bases at J, with 23 bases in the middle.